These 20 T cell receptor beta chains originate from one sample sequenced in a study of T-cell memory formation after mild COVID-19. TCRdb independently ran MiXCR on the 5' RACE reads; one entry per CDR3 protein. The sample yields 150,000 or so distinct CDR3 sequences, around a tenth seen once. Sequencing used PBMCs or a T cell subset sorted from them (not recorded which). The receptors stem from a man younger than 35 who had mild COVID-19 (a few samples of this study predate the infection). Cell type and time point are not known.

The chain couples TRBV5-1 to TRBJ2-1, with D unclear. This CDR3 region has 16 residues. V was pared by 3 bases and J by 0 bases, with 13 bases between. Germline V lookup: CDR1 SGHRS, CDR2 YFSETQ. The CDR3 DNA follows: TGCGCCAGCAGCTCCGCTTCCGGAAGCTCCTACAATGAGCAGTTCTTC. Translated, it gives CASSSASGSSYNEQFF.

J is TRBJ2-1 and V is TRBV20-1, with no clear D. Germline V gives CDR1 DFQATT, CDR2 SNEGSKA (reference sequence). V dropped 1 base and J dropped 0 bases, with 13 bases sitting between them. CDR3 size: 16 residues. Here the CDR3 reads CSARAADSSSYNEQFF. The CDR3 region has the DNA TGCAGTGCTAGAGCGGCAGACTCTAGCTCCTACAATGAGCAGTTCTTC.

This clonotype was seen repeatedly, ten times or more. The rearrangement links TRBV18 to TRBJ2-1; 9 nucleotides agree with TRBD2. CDR1 and CDR2 from the germline V gene are KGHSH and LQKENI. CDR3 length equals 15 residues. V lost 1 base, J lost 5 bases, and 3 bases stayed unmatched. The CDR3 here is CASSPQRGDDNEQFF. For the CDR3, the DNA is TGTGCCAGCTCACCACAGCGGGGGGATGACAATGAGCAGTTCTTC.

This clonotype was observed a few times. The J gene is TRBJ1-1, the V gene TRBV27; tentatively, D is TRBD1 (5 bases). Deletions cut 3 bases from V and 4 bases from J, with 12 bases between. CDR1 and CDR2 (germline): MNHEY, SMNVEV (reference sequence). The CDR3 loop spans 14 amino acids. The DNA of the CDR3 is TGTGCCAGCAGTTTGTACAGGCGGGGCACTGAAGCTTTCTTT. It is translated as CASSLYRRGTEAFF.

The rearrangement joins TRBV9 to TRBJ1-4; D call uncertain. Germline assignment: CDR1 SGDLS and CDR2 YYNGEE. The ends were cut back, 4 bases at V and 0 bases at J, with 10 bases in the middle. The CDR3 contains 15 residues. The CDR3 here is CASSKTPATNEKLFF. The CDR3 DNA reads as TGTGCCAGCAGCAAGACGCCTGCAACTAATGAAAAACTGTTTTTT.

This CDR3 reads CASSTRDGNTGELFF. The CDR3 DNA reads TGTGCCAGCAGCACCCGGGACGGGAACACCGGGGAGCTGTTTTTT. The V and J genes are TRBV7-2 and TRBJ2-2, with D possibly called TRBD1 or TRBD2 (5 bases each). The CDR3 length is 15 residues. The ends were cut back, 5 bases at V and 1 base at J, with 11 bases in the middle. CDR1 SGHTA and CDR2 FQGNSA come from the germline V gene.

The J gene is TRBJ2-6, the V gene TRBV5-1, with no clear D. With 3 bases removed from V and 1 base from J, the gap between germline ends came to 8 bases. This CDR3 spans 15 amino acids. Per germline, CDR1 SGHRS and CDR2 YFSETQ. In DNA form, the CDR3 reads TGCGCCAGCAGCTCACAGAGGTCTGGGGCCAACGTCCTGACTTTC. This sequence encodes CASSSQRSGANVLTF.

This clonotype was detected only a few times. The rearrangement links TRBV12-3 or TRBV12-4 to TRBJ2-2; 9 bases match TRBD1. The J segment lost 4 bases and the V segment lost 6 bases, leaving 6 bases of the junction unmatched. The CDR3 sequence is 15 residues long. The DNA of the CDR3 is TGTGCCAGCAGCCAACAGGGGGCGCCCACCGGGGAGCTGTTTTTT. This translates into CASSQQGAPTGELFF.

This clonotype was counted many times. The gene calls are TRBV5-1 and TRBJ2-1; D gene uncertain. Trimming left V 0 bases short and J 4 bases short, with 5 bases between. CDR3 size: 13 residues. Germline V gives CDR1 SGHRS, CDR2 YFSETQ. In DNA, the CDR3 is TGCGCCAGCAGCTTGGACGGGTACAATGAGCAGTTCTTC. Amino acids: CASSLDGYNEQFF.

This clonotype was detected only a few times. This CDR3 reads CASIGSEGRVREQYF. The CDR3 bases are TGTGCCAGCATCGGGTCCGAGGGGAGGGTGAGGGAGCAGTACTTC. The genes are TRBV6-5 and TRBJ2-7; 7 nucleotides agree with TRBD2. Germline CDR1 reads MNHEY; CDR2 reads SVGAGI. The CDR3 runs to 15 residues. With 7 bases clipped from V and 7 bases from J, the junction kept 16 bases outside the gene matches.

The CDR3 region is CSAVGTVDTQYF. The CDR3 DNA reads as TGCAGTGCCGTCGGGACAGTAGATACGCAGTATTTT. This chain links TRBV20-1 with TRBJ2-3; TRBD1 matches 7 bases. Per germline, CDR1 DFQATT and CDR2 SNEGSKA (reference sequence). Trimming removed 6 bases from V and 5 bases from J; junction bases left unmatched: 5. The CDR3 contains 12 residues.

This clonotype turned up a few times. The chain employs TRBV5-1 and TRBJ2-5; D possibly matches TRBD1 or TRBD2 (5 bases each). Trimming left V 7 bases short and J 2 bases short, with 12 bases between. CDR1 SGHRS and CDR2 YFSETQ come from the germline V gene. The CDR3 runs to 13 residues. CDR3 DNA: TGCGCCAGCTCACGGGACGATCAAGAGACCCAGTACTTC. Amino acids: CASSRDDQETQYF.

This clonotype was seen many times. V usage is TRBV11-2 and J usage is TRBJ1-1; TRBD1 matches 7 bases. The CDR3 sequence is 15 residues long. Per germline, CDR1 SGHAT and CDR2 FQNNGV. V was clipped by 4 bases and J by 0 bases; unmatched bases: 5. The chain's CDR3 is CASSSGQLMNTEAFF. The CDR3 nucleotides read TGTGCCAGCAGCTCGGGACAGTTGATGAACACTGAAGCTTTCTTT. The full variable domain, in which reference TRBV11-2 and TRBJ1-1 provide the parts outside the CDR3, is EAGVAQSPRYKIIEKRQSVAFWCNPISGHATLYWYQQILGQGPKLLIQFQNNGVVDDSQLPKDRFSAERLKGVDSTLKIQPAKLEDSAVYLCASSSGQLMNTEAFFGQGTRLTVV.

This clonotype has just a few counts. The chain has TRBV25-1 and TRBJ1-1, with D hard to call. Germline V CDR1 and CDR2: MGHDK, SYGVNS. CDR3 length equals 19 residues. Trimming shortened V by 1 base and J by 3 bases, and 24 bases separated the two germline ends. CDR3 in DNA: TGTGCCAGCAGTGAATCCTGGTGGAGGCTTGGCGGTGGGGACACTGAAGCTTTCTTT. It is translated as CASSESWWRLGGGDTEAFF.

This clonotype was seen a few times. The chain combines TRBV20-1 with TRBJ2-3; 11 bases are a match to TRBD1. Per the germline V gene, CDR1 is DFQATT and CDR2 is SNEGSKA (reference sequence). The V segment lost 6 bases and the J segment 5 bases; nucleotides outside the gene matches: 7. This CDR3 contains 14 residues. The CDR3 spells CSARPGQGGDTQYF. DNA of the CDR3: TGCAGTGCAAGACCGGGACAGGGGGGAGATACGCAGTATTTT.

Details on this clonotype: Since no conserved phenylalanine or tryptophan closes the CDR3, a read error is the likely cause. The chain couples TRBV30 to TRBJ2-3; TRBD1 is a possible D gene (6 bases). This CDR3 is 13 amino acids long. Germline V gene data show CDR1 as GTSNPN and CDR2 as SVGIG (reference sequence). CDR3 amino acids: CASWGQITHTQYS. For the CDR3, the DNA is TGTGCCAGCTGGGGACAAATCACACATACGCAGTATTCT.

In its sample, this clonotype was seen many times. The chain is built from TRBV4-3 and TRBJ2-7, with TRBD1 identical over 7 bases. Trimming removed 3 bases from V and 4 bases from J; junction bases left unmatched: 6. Germline V CDR1 and CDR2: LGHNA, YSLEER. The CDR3 has 14 residues. The CDR3 here is CASSQARQGYEQYF. In DNA, the CDR3 is TGCGCCAGCAGCCAGGCTCGACAGGGATACGAGCAGTACTTC.

This clonotype came up a few times. The rearrangement uses TRBV6-4 and TRBJ1-2; 9 bases line up with TRBD1. With V trimmed by 5 bases and J by 3 bases, 10 bases remained unmatched. This CDR3 has 16 residues. Germline assignment: CDR1 MRHNA and CDR2 SNTAGT. The chain's CDR3 is CASSPAGTGPYYGYTF. CDR3 in DNA: TGTGCCAGCAGTCCTGCCGGGACAGGGCCCTACTATGGCTACACCTTC.

The chain carries TRBV18 and TRBJ1-3; the D is unclear. Trimming removed 6 bases at V and 4 bases at J, with 19 bases between. In germline, CDR1 is KGHSH, CDR2 LQKENI. The CDR3 runs 16 residues. The CDR3, as DNA: TGTGCCAGCTCCCCGCCGGGCTCTCCAAGGGGAAACACCATATATTTT. It encodes CASSPPGSPRGNTIYF.

This rearrangement joins TRBV7-2 to TRBJ2-3; the match to TRBD2 covers 10 bases. V lost 4 bases to trimming and J lost 6 bases; unmatched junction nucleotides: 4. This CDR3 region has 14 residues. CDR1 is SGHTA and CDR2 is FQGNSA in the germline V gene. The DNA for the CDR3 is TGTGCCAGCAGCTACGGACTAGCGGCCGATACGCAGTATTTT. Its translation: CASSYGLAADTQYF.